This TCR beta chain was recorded in a study of T cell repertoires and leukemia-associated antigens. Study context: Effective reads per sample ranged from about 3 to 5.0 million. Points from the study as a whole: No direct test of specificity or function was done for expanded clones. The four groups had similar numbers of Vbeta, Jbeta genes and CDR3s.

TCRdb re-called the 5' RACE reads through MiXCR, storing one row per CDR3 protein. The table shows 11,000 or so distinct CDR3 sequences, with 35% to 45% occurring only once. The CDR3 extends over 11 amino acids. Germline loops: CDR1 WSHSY, CDR2 SAAADI. The V end lost 7 bases, the J end lost 3 bases, and 4 bases lay between the germline ends. As concerns this clonotype: Its specificity is unknown.

Without fetal bovine serum, CD3+ T cells were rested overnight. This TCR derives from a female donor in good health. V is TRBV10-2 and J is TRBJ2-4; D unresolved. The specimen was CD3+ T cells sorted from blood and cultured. In DNA form, the CDR3 reads TGCGCCAGCATGGGCAAAAACATTCAGTACTTC. This sequence encodes CASMGKNIQYF.